This note documents a single T cell receptor (beta chain) sequence. Original handling: How many nucleated cells were present was estimated from reference gene primer amplification. Using immunoSEQ multiplex PCR, the repertoire was profiled, and TCRdb retains in-frame clones only, with some absent. That table is the source of V, J and clone size, and D and trimming were worked out from the DNA. This sample has about 49,000 clones, with roughly 88% found just once. Trimming shortened V by 3 bases and J by 9 bases, and 15 bases separated the two germline ends. This CDR3 is 14 amino acids long. Looked up from germline, CDR1 is SGHVS and CDR2 is FQNEAQ. The data were obtained in a study of blood T cell repertoires in COVID-19. About the research overall: Samples came from the United States, Italy and Spain, spanning acute and convalescent COVID-19.

The chain links TRBV7-8 to TRBJ1-5, with D tentatively TRBD1 (6 bases). The sequencing sample was made of peripheral blood. This sequence originates from a human donor in a cohort sampled during active COVID-19. CDR3 region: CASSLTGLAGPQHF. CDR3 nucleotides: TGTGCCAGCAGCTTGACAGGTTTGGCCGGGCCCCAGCATTTT.